Listed here are 19 T cell receptor beta chains from one sample, sequenced in a study of blood T cell repertoires in COVID-19 (dated by TCRdb to 2020 to 2021). The library came from the immunoSEQ multiplex PCR assay. What TCRdb holds here is the immuneACCESS table cut down to in-frame rearrangements. Part of the clones is not present; checked against another copy, under half of the missing clones reflect an unresolved V gene, and the others are unexplained. Here the sample has fewer than 300,000 clones; around 90% occur a single time. The ten top clones hold roughly 0.8% of the sample. The specimen sequenced was peripheral blood. These receptors were obtained from a woman in her thirties with acute or convalescent COVID-19.

The V call is TRBV5-6, the J call TRBJ1-5, with a possible D match to TRBD1 (6 bases). V dropped 4 bases and J dropped 4 bases, with 9 bases sitting between them. The CDR3 spans 13 residues. The germline CDR1 and CDR2 sequences are SGHDT and YYEEEE. CDR3 sequence reads: CASSGTGNQPQHF. The CDR3 DNA reads TGTGCCAGCAGCGGTACAGGGAATCAGCCCCAGCATTTT.

The J gene is TRBJ2-5, the V gene TRBV7-8; D is undetermined. CDR3 length equals 13 residues. CDR1 and CDR2 (germline): SGHVS, FQNEAQ. Deletions cut 3 bases from V and 2 bases from J, with 7 bases between. The CDR3 DNA is TGTGCCAGCAGCTTGTCCCTACAAGAGACCCAGTACTTC. Amino acids: CASSLSLQETQYF.

The rearrangement links TRBV5-4 to TRBJ1-5; TRBD1 matches 12 bases. J gave up 7 bases and V 0 bases, and 8 bases lay outside the gene matches. CDR3 size: 17 residues. Germline values: CDR1 SGHNT, CDR2 YYREEE (reference sequence). CDR3 sequence (DNA): TGTGCCAGCAGCTTGGACGGTGGGACAGGGGGCGACCAGCCCCAGCATTTT. Translating it yields CASSLDGGTGGDQPQHF.

The chain uses TRBV9 and TRBJ1-3; D remains ambiguous. This CDR3 has 15 amino acids. Trimming removed 4 bases from V and 4 bases from J, with 15 bases in between. Per the germline V gene, CDR1 is SGDLS and CDR2 is YYNGEE. Written as DNA, the CDR3 is TGTGCCAGCAGCCCTCGTGGAGGAACAGGAAACACCATATATTTT. Protein: CASSPRGGTGNTIYF.

This chain connects TRBV7-6 to TRBJ2-1; 9 nucleotides match TRBD1. The junction had 4 bases not matched to a gene; V was cut back by 1 base and J by 6 bases. Germline V gives CDR1 SGHVS, CDR2 FNYEAQ. This CDR3 is 15 amino acids long. The CDR3 region is CASSLGGTGSNEQFF. CDR3 coding DNA: TGTGCCAGCAGCTTAGGCGGGACAGGGTCCAATGAGCAGTTCTTC.

The V gene is TRBV3-1 (or the pseudogene TRBV3-2), the J gene TRBJ1-6, with D tentatively TRBD1 (6 bases). V was clipped by 1 base and J by 10 bases, with 20 bases between them. Germline CDR1 LGHDT, CDR2 YNNKEL (reference sequence). The CDR3 is 17 residues long. DNA of the CDR3: TGTGCCAGCAGCCAAGGATTGCAGGGGCCAAGGGGCTCACCCCTCCACTTT. Its protein product is CASSQGLQGPRGSPLHF.

This chain links TRBV24-1 with TRBJ2-5; TRBD2 is a possible D gene (5 bases). The germline V gene has CDR1 KGHDR and CDR2 SFDVKD. The CDR3 runs to 17 residues. V was cut by 4 bases and J by 5 bases, with 22 bases left in between. The CDR3 loop reads CATSDPPPGLAQETQYF. DNA for the CDR3: TGTGCCACCAGTGACCCCCCTCCCGGACTCGCCCAGGAGACCCAGTACTTC.

The gene calls are TRBV19 and TRBJ2-5, with D maybe TRBD1 (5 bases). Deletions cut 5 bases from V and 2 bases from J, with 6 bases between. Germline lookup yields CDR1 LNHDA and CDR2 SQIVND (reference sequence). The CDR3 has 12 residues. The CDR3 sequence is CASSQGQETQYF. CDR3 nucleotides: TGTGCCAGTAGTCAGGGACAAGAGACCCAGTACTTC.

The rearrangement joins TRBV6-2 or TRBV6-3 to TRBJ2-7; 7 nucleotides agree with TRBD2. With 2 bases clipped from V and 0 bases from J, the junction kept 1 base outside the gene matches. Germline lookup yields CDR1 MNHEY and CDR2 SVGEGT. The CDR3 spans 14 residues. In DNA form, the CDR3 reads TGTGCCAGCAGTTACACTAGCGCCTCCTACGAGCAGTACTTC. It is translated as CASSYTSASYEQYF.

This clone has a handful of counts. The chain employs TRBV5-4 and TRBJ2-7; 9 bases are shared with TRBD1. Trimming at V came to 4 bases and at J to 3 bases, leaving 11 bases not matched to a gene. Germline V gene data show CDR1 as SGHNT and CDR2 as YYREEE (reference sequence). There are 16 residues in the CDR3. The CDR3 sequence is CASSPSPGQGFYEQYF. DNA for the CDR3: TGTGCCAGCAGCCCGTCCCCGGGACAGGGTTTCTACGAGCAGTACTTC.

This chain links TRBV12-5 with TRBJ2-3; unclear D gene. Germline CDR1 LGHNT, CDR2 FRNRAP. The CDR3 contains 15 residues. The ends were cut back, 2 bases at V and 2 bases at J, with 11 bases in the middle. CDR3 protein: CASGLNAGYTDTQYF. DNA of the CDR3: TGTGCTAGTGGTTTGAACGCCGGTTACACAGATACGCAGTATTTT.

The rearrangement joins TRBV11-3 to TRBJ2-7; 8 positions agree with TRBD2. CDR1 and CDR2 from the germline V gene are SGHNT and YENEEA. V was pared by 3 bases and J by 0 bases, with 10 bases of the junction left unmatched. CDR3 length equals 17 residues. The DNA for the CDR3 is TGTGCCAGCAGCTTTAAGAGGAGTAGCGGGATCTCCTACGAGCAGTACTTC. Protein sequence: CASSFKRSSGISYEQYF.

The chain couples TRBV29-1 to TRBJ1-3, with D possibly matching TRBD1 (5 bases). The CDR3 is 14 amino acids. Germline CDR1 reads SQVTM; CDR2 reads ANQGSEA. V was cut by 4 bases and J by 2 bases, with 12 bases left in between. The CDR3 DNA sequence: TGCAGCGTTGTCAGGGCTTCTGCTGGAAACACCATATATTTT. Translation: CSVVRASAGNTIYF. Supplemented by reference TRBV29-1 and TRBJ1-3, the full variable domain reads SAVISQKPSRDICQRGTSLTIQCQVDSQVTMMFWYRQQPGQSLTLIATANQGSEATYESGFVIDKFPISRPNLTFSTLTVSNMSPEDSSIYLCSVVRASAGNTIYFGEGSWLTVV.

The genes are TRBV19 and TRBJ1-5, with D unclear. CDR3 length: 12 amino acids. Germline CDR1 is LNHDA and CDR2 is SQIVND (reference sequence). The V end lost 7 bases, the J end lost 7 bases, and 11 bases lay between the germline ends. The CDR3 protein is CASTMGGQPQHF. The CDR3 nucleotides are TGTGCCAGTACCATGGGAGGACAGCCCCAGCATTTT.

CDR3 loop: CASSLFGRGLAGELFF. DNA of the CDR3: TGTGCCAGCAGCTTATTTGGCAGGGGGCTTGCCGGGGAGCTGTTTTTT. V is TRBV7-2 and J is TRBJ2-2; 8 positions match TRBD1. This CDR3 has 16 residues. CDR1 and CDR2 from the germline V gene are SGHTA and FQGNSA. J lost 6 bases, V lost 2 bases, and 8 bases had no gene match.

The chain carries TRBV6-6 and TRBJ2-7; 11 bases match TRBD1. V shed 4 bases and J 7 bases; nucleotides not matched to a gene: 12. The CDR3 runs to 16 residues. Germline-derived CDR1 and CDR2 are MNHNY and SVGAGI (reference sequence). This CDR3 is CASSFHAGQGALEQYF. DNA of the CDR3: TGTGCCAGCAGTTTCCACGCCGGACAGGGGGCGTTGGAGCAGTACTTC.

This clone was recorded a few times. The J gene is TRBJ1-1, the V gene TRBV7-2; 8 nucleotides match TRBD1. Germline V gene data show CDR1 as SGHTA and CDR2 as FQGNSA. V was clipped by 4 bases and J by 4 bases; unmatched bases: 5. The CDR3 has 14 residues. CDR3 sequence (DNA): TGTGCCAGCAGCTCACAGGGGGAAATCACTGAAGCTTTCTTT. Translating it yields CASSSQGEITEAFF.

This clone was seen a single time. The chain employs TRBV7-2 and TRBJ1-1; 7 nucleotides align to TRBD1. Germline CDR1 reads SGHTA; CDR2 reads FQGNSA. The CDR3 spans 15 residues. Trimming cost V 5 bases and J 6 bases; bases outside gene matches: 12. The CDR3 region has the DNA TGTGCCAGCAGCCCGTGGGCAGGGGGTGGGTCTGAAGCTTTCTTT. Protein product: CASSPWAGGGSEAFF.

In this sample, this clone turned up a few times. This chain links TRBV6-5 with TRBJ2-7; maybe TRBD1 (5 bases). Trimming removed 10 bases at V and 0 bases at J, with 13 bases between. CDR1 and CDR2 (germline): MNHEY, SVGAGI. The CDR3 has 13 residues. CDR3 coding DNA: TGTGCCACCGGACAATCTCCCTCCTACGAGCAGTACTTC. It is translated as CATGQSPSYEQYF.